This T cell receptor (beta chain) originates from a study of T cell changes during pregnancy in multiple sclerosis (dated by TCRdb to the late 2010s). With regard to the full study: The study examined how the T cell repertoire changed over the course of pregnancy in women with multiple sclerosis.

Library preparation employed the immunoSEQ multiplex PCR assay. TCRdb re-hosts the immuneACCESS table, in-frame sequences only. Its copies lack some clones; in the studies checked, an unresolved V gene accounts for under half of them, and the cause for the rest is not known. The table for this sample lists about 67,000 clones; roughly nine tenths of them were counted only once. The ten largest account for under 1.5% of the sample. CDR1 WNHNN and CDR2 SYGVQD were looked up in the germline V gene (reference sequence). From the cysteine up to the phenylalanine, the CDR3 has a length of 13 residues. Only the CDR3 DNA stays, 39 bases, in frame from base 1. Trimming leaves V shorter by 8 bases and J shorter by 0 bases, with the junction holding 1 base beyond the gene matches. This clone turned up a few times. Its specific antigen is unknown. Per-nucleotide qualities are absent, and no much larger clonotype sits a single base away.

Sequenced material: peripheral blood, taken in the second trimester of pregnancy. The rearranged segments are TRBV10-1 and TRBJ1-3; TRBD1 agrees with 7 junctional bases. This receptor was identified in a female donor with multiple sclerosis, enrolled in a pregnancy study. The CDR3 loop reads CASGTDSGNTIYF. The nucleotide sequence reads TGCGCCAGCGGGACAGACTCTGGAAACACCATATATTTT.